Below, 13 T cell receptor beta chains from the same sample are listed, as sequenced in a study of blood T cell repertoires in COVID-19. TCRdb's table, derived via immunoSEQ multiplex PCR, lists solely in-frame clones and lacks some. This table has over 30,000 clones, 85% to 95% appearing once. The sample taken for sequencing was peripheral blood. These receptors originate from a human donor in a cohort sampled during active COVID-19.

The V gene is TRBV27, the J gene TRBJ2-1, with TRBD2 identical over 7 bases. Germline V gene lookup returns CDR1 MNHEY and CDR2 SMNVEV (reference sequence). Germline trimming cut 5 bases from V and 10 bases from J; bases unmatched to any gene: 14. The CDR3 is 15 amino acids. CDR3 residues: CASSPERDPFWEQFF. CDR3 bases: TGTGCCAGCAGTCCGGAGCGGGACCCCTTTTGGGAGCAGTTCTTC.

This chain joins TRBV11-2 and TRBJ2-1, with 9 bases aligning to TRBD1. The junction had 16 bases not matched to a gene; V was cut back by 3 bases and J by 13 bases. Germline V gene lookup returns CDR1 SGHAT and CDR2 FQNNGV. CDR3 length equals 16 residues. The CDR3 nucleotides are TGTGCCAGCAGCTTCACAGGGGGCGCCAGTATAACCCCTCAGTTCTTC. Protein sequence: CASSFTGGASITPQFF.

The chain joins TRBV4-1 to TRBJ2-2, with 10 bases matching TRBD1. The CDR3 has 16 amino acids. The germline gives CDR1 MGHRA, CDR2 YSYEKL. After removal of 2 bases from V and 4 bases from J, the junction contained 4 bases not matched to a gene. The CDR3: CASSQTDRGRTGELFF. DNA for the CDR3: TGCGCCAGCAGCCAAACCGACAGGGGGCGCACCGGGGAGCTGTTTTTT.

The chain joins TRBV19 to TRBJ1-5; D is possibly TRBD1 (5 bases). V gave up 8 bases and J gave up 7 bases, with 15 bases separating them. Germline CDR1 is LNHDA and CDR2 is SQIVND (reference sequence). CDR3 size: 13 residues. The CDR3 sequence is CASSTERGQPQHF. The DNA of the CDR3 is TGTGCCAGTTCGACAGAGCGCGGCCAGCCCCAGCATTTT.

V is TRBV30 and J is TRBJ1-1; 8 bases align to TRBD1. V shed 7 bases and J 0 bases; nucleotides not matched to a gene: 7. This CDR3 is built from 14 residues. CDR1 is GTSNPN, CDR2 SVGIG, per germline (reference sequence). The CDR3 region has the DNA TGTGCCTTCCAGACAGGGGCCCTGAACACTGAAGCTTTCTTT. This gives the protein CAFQTGALNTEAFF.

The J gene is TRBJ2-5, the V gene TRBV11-2; D gene unclear. The CDR3 consists of 15 residues. Germline V gives CDR1 SGHAT, CDR2 FQNNGV. Trimming removed 2 bases from V and 4 bases from J, with 14 bases in between. CDR3 loop: CASSLRGDGTETQYF. The DNA of the CDR3 is TGTGCCAGCAGCTTAAGAGGAGACGGCACAGAGACCCAGTACTTC.

The chain carries TRBV29-1 and TRBJ1-1; D may be TRBD1 (5 bases). The CDR3 totals 12 residues. Germline CDR1 SQVTM, CDR2 ANQGSEA. V was shortened by 3 bases and J by 3 bases, with 8 bases between the two germline ends. The CDR3 coding sequence is TGCAGCGTTGACTCGGGGGACACTGAAGCTTTCTTT. This codes for CSVDSGDTEAFF.

This clone was observed once. This rearrangement joins TRBV9 to TRBJ2-5; 9 bases agree with TRBD1. CDR3 size: 14 residues. Per germline, CDR1 SGDLS and CDR2 YYNGEE. With V trimmed by 4 bases and J by 3 bases, 4 bases remained unmatched. The CDR3 reads CASSPRQGEETQYF. The CDR3 nucleotides are TGTGCCAGCAGCCCCCGACAGGGGGAAGAGACCCAGTACTTC.

The chain links TRBV29-1 to TRBJ2-7, with D possibly TRBD1 on 7 matching bases. With 4 bases removed from V and 4 bases from J, the gap between germline ends came to 20 bases. Germline-derived CDR1 and CDR2 are SQVTM and ANQGSEA. The CDR3 is made up of 15 amino acids. As DNA, the CDR3 is TGCAGCGTTGTCGAGCCGCGACAGGGAGGTTACGAGCAGTACTTC. Protein sequence: CSVVEPRQGGYEQYF.

The chain joins TRBV5-1 to TRBJ2-3, with TRBD2 matching over 7 bases. From germline, CDR1 is SGHRS and CDR2 YFSETQ. The J segment lost 0 bases and the V segment lost 4 bases, leaving 8 bases of the junction unmatched. The CDR3 loop spans 16 amino acids. Here the CDR3 reads CASSTERAGSTDTQYF. CDR3 coding DNA: TGCGCCAGCAGCACAGAGCGAGCGGGAAGCACAGATACGCAGTATTTT. Drawing the rest from reference TRBV5-1 and TRBJ2-3, the complete variable domain is KAGVTQTPRYLIKTRGQQVTLSCSPISGHRSVSWYQQTPGQGLQFLFEYFSETQRNKGNFPGRFSGRQFSNSRSEMNVSTLELGDSALYLCASSTERAGSTDTQYFGPGTRLTVL.

V gene TRBV21-1 combines with J gene TRBJ1-1. TRBV21-1 is shown as a pseudogene. The CDR3 is made up of 14 amino acids. The CDR3 DNA follows: TGTGCCACCTATTCGAGGGTGAAGGGCACTGAAGCTTTCTTT. This sequence encodes CATYSRVKGTEAFF.

V gene TRBV19 combines with J gene TRBJ1-2; 9 nucleotides align to TRBD1. The CDR3 runs to 14 residues. Looked up from germline, CDR1 is LNHDA and CDR2 is SQIVND (reference sequence). Trimming cost V 5 bases and J 8 bases; bases outside gene matches: 9. CDR3 in amino acids: CASSFTGTGNGYTF. In DNA form, the CDR3 reads TGTGCCAGTAGTTTCACCGGGACAGGGAACGGCTACACCTTC. The whole variable domain, filled in from reference TRBV19 and TRBJ1-2, reads DGGITQSPKYLFRKEGQNVTLSCEQNLNHDAMYWYRQDPGQGLRLIYYSQIVNDFQKGDIAEGYSVSREKKESFPLTVTSAQKNPTAFYLCASSFTGTGNGYTFGSGTRLTVV.

The chain employs TRBV11-2 and TRBJ1-1; 8 bases line up with TRBD1. The J segment lost 3 bases and the V segment lost 1 base, leaving 10 bases of the junction unmatched. The germline V gene has CDR1 SGHAT and CDR2 FQNNGV. This CDR3 has 17 residues. The CDR3 region is CASSLGGRGRLDTEAFF. CDR3 nucleotide sequence: TGTGCCAGCAGCTTAGGGGGCAGGGGGCGCCTTGACACTGAAGCTTTCTTT.